The 15 T cell receptor beta chains in this list originate from one sample, sequenced in a study of control samples from healthy donors and cancer patients. Only in-frame clones appear in the TCRdb table, and some are missing; sequencing was by immunoSEQ multiplex PCR. The sample has about 110,000 clones, around 88% seen once. Source material: blood. These receptors all stem from a woman in her forties or fifties in good health.

Only one count was recorded for this clone. This chain uses TRBV6-1 with TRBJ1-2, with 8 bases lining up with TRBD1. The CDR3 length is 18 residues. V trimming: 4 bases; J trimming: 3 bases; junction bases outside the gene matches: 16. CDR1 and CDR2 (germline): MNHNS, SASEGT. The CDR3 sequence is CASSVLHSGRGRDYGYTF. CDR3 nucleotides: TGTGCCAGCAGTGTCCTTCACTCGGGCAGGGGGCGCGACTATGGCTACACCTTC.

The CDR3 region is CASSSLPGGATNEQFF. In nucleotides, the CDR3 is TGTGCCAGCAGCTCCCTCCCAGGGGGCGCTACGAATGAGCAGTTCTTC. The V gene is TRBV7-2, the J gene TRBJ2-1; TRBD1 agrees at 8 bases. The junction had 12 bases not matched to a gene; V was cut back by 4 bases and J by 7 bases. The CDR3 length is 16 residues. The germline V gene encodes CDR1 SGHTA and CDR2 FQGNSA.

The chain is built from TRBV5-5 and TRBJ2-2; 7 bases fit TRBD1. V lost 5 bases and J lost 8; bases outside the gene matches: 6. The length of the CDR3 is 13 residues. Per germline, CDR1 SGHKS and CDR2 YYEKEE (reference sequence). The CDR3 loop reads CASSKGAQGELFF. The CDR3, as DNA: TGTGCCAGCAGTAAGGGGGCGCAAGGGGAGCTGTTTTTT. The whole variable domain, remainder taken from reference TRBV5-5 and TRBJ2-2, is DAGVTQSPTHLIKTRGQQVTLRCSPISGHKSVSWYQQVLGQGPQFIFQYYEKEERGRGNFPDRFSARQFPNYSSELNVNALLLGDSALYLCASSKGAQGELFFGEGSRLTVL.

V gene TRBV12-3 or TRBV12-4 combines with J gene TRBJ2-1; D is perhaps TRBD1 (6 bases). The CDR3 spans 13 residues. V was cut by 3 bases and J by 10 bases, with 13 bases left in between. The CDR3 protein is CASSFGWGREQFF. DNA for the CDR3: TGTGCCAGCAGTTTTGGGTGGGGGCGGGAGCAGTTCTTC.

The rearrangement uses TRBV11-1 and TRBJ2-1; the D gene is possibly TRBD1 (7 bases). Germline V gene data show CDR1 as SGHAT and CDR2 as FQDESV (reference sequence). The CDR3 totals 15 residues. The V gene lost 3 bases and the J gene lost 7 bases, with 16 bases spanning the gap. This chain's CDR3 is CASSFRQGGGNEQFF. CDR3 nucleotides: TGTGCCAGCAGCTTTCGACAGGGAGGTGGGAATGAGCAGTTCTTC.

The J gene is TRBJ1-6, the V gene TRBV2; D might be TRBD1 (6 bases). The CDR3 length is 14 residues. V was cut by 6 bases and J by 6 bases, with 12 bases left in between. Germline lookup yields CDR1 SNHLY and CDR2 FYNNEI. The chain's CDR3 is CASRKGGGNSPLHF. The CDR3 nucleotides read TGTGCCAGCAGAAAGGGGGGAGGTAATTCACCCCTCCACTTT.

The CDR3 DNA reads TGTGCCAGCAGTGCGCAGACTAGCGGGAACTACAATGAGCAGTTCTTC. Its protein product is CASSAQTSGNYNEQFF. The chain has TRBV6-1 and TRBJ2-1; 11 nucleotides align to TRBD2. Losses at the gene ends were 4 bases for V and 3 bases for J; bases not matched to a gene: 5. Per germline, CDR1 MNHNS and CDR2 SASEGT. The CDR3 has 16 residues.

The J gene is TRBJ2-3, the V gene TRBV9; D unresolved. Trimming stripped 3 bases from V and 0 bases from J, with 11 bases between. This CDR3 is 15 amino acids long. Germline V gene sequence: CDR1 SGDLS, CDR2 YYNGEE. The chain's CDR3 is CASSAFPVSTDTQYF. CDR3 nucleotides: TGTGCCAGCAGCGCCTTTCCGGTTAGCACAGATACGCAGTATTTT.

V usage is TRBV29-1 and J usage is TRBJ2-7; 9 positions agree with TRBD2. J lost 10 bases, V lost 0 bases, and 4 bases had no gene match. The CDR3 runs 12 residues. The V gene's germline CDR1 is SQVTM and CDR2 ANQGSEA. As DNA, the CDR3 is TGCAGCGTTGAAGATGGGCGGGGGGGACAGTACTTC. Its protein is CSVEDGRGGQYF.

V gene TRBV6-2 or TRBV6-3 combines with J gene TRBJ2-2; 9 bases are a match to TRBD2. Per germline, CDR1 MNHEY and CDR2 SVGEGT. The CDR3 contains 15 residues. V shed 3 bases and J 6 bases; nucleotides not matched to a gene: 5. CDR3 residues: CASSYLAGVSGELFF. The DNA for the CDR3 is TGTGCCAGCAGTTATTTAGCGGGAGTCTCCGGGGAGCTGTTTTTT.

The chain has TRBV6-5 and TRBJ1-5; tentative D call: TRBD1 (6 bases). The germline V gene has CDR1 MNHEY and CDR2 SVGAGI. CDR3 length equals 15 residues. The germline V and J ends were trimmed by 0 bases and 5 bases, with 11 bases remaining between them. CDR3 bases: TGTGCCAGCAGTTACTCGTTCAGGGGCGATCAGCCCCAGCATTTT. Amino acid sequence: CASSYSFRGDQPQHF.

This chain connects TRBV13 to TRBJ2-1; D is perhaps TRBD1 (6 bases). V was clipped by 0 bases and J by 4 bases, with 10 bases between them. The CDR3 spans 15 residues. Per the germline V gene, CDR1 is PRHDT and CDR2 is FYEKMQ (reference sequence). This chain's CDR3 is CASSLGYGQYNEQFF. The CDR3 region has the DNA TGTGCCAGCAGCTTAGGATACGGACAGTACAATGAGCAGTTCTTC. The variable domain in full, with the rest retrieved from reference TRBV13 and TRBJ2-1, is AAGVIQSPRHLIKEKRETATLKCYPIPRHDTVYWYQQGPGQDPQFLISFYEKMQSDKGSIPDRFSAQQFSDYHSELNMSSLELGDSALYFCASSLGYGQYNEQFFGPGTRLTVL.

The chain carries TRBV2 and TRBJ2-2, with TRBD2 matching over 13 bases. This CDR3 has 16 amino acids. Germline CDR1 is SNHLY and CDR2 is FYNNEI. The ends lost 6 bases at V and 7 bases at J; junction bases unmatched: 8. CDR3 coding DNA: TGTGCCAGCAGACACCCCGGGACTAGCGGGATCGGGGAGCTGTTTTTT. It specifies CASRHPGTSGIGELFF.

This sequence joins TRBV18 and TRBJ2-1, with 14 nucleotides matching TRBD2. The CDR3 loop spans 15 amino acids. Germline-derived CDR1 and CDR2 are KGHSH and LQKENI. The trim removed 4 bases at V and 7 bases at J, leaving 3 bases unmatched. The CDR3 nucleotides are TGTGCCAGCTCACAGTGGACTAGCGGGAGGAATGAGCAGTTCTTC. Translating gives CASSQWTSGRNEQFF. The variable domain in full, completed from reference TRBV18 and TRBJ2-1, reads NAGVMQNPRHLVRRRGQEARLRCSPMKGHSHVYWYRQLPEEGLKFMVYLQKENIIDESGMPKERFSAEFPKEGPSILRIQQVVRGDSAAYFCASSQWTSGRNEQFFGPGTRLTVL.

J is TRBJ2-7 and V is TRBV5-6; TRBD1 might be the D (6 bases). The CDR3 extends over 15 amino acids. Trimming took 6 bases from V and 5 from J, leaving 21 bases between them. CDR1 is SGHDT and CDR2 is YYEEEE in the germline V gene. The CDR3 here is CASNIRGQRYDEQYF. As DNA, the CDR3 is TGTGCCAGCAACATACGTGGACAGCGATATGACGAGCAGTACTTC.